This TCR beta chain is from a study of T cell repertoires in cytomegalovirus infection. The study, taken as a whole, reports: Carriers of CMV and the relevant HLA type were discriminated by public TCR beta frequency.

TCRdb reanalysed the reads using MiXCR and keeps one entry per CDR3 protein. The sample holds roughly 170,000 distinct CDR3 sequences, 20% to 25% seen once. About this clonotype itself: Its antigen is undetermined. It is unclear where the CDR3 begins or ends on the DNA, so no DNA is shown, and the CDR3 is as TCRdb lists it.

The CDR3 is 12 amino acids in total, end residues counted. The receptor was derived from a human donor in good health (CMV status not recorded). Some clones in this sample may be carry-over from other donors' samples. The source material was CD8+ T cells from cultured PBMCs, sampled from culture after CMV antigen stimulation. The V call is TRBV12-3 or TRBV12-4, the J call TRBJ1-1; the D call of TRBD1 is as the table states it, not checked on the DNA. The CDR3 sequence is CASSFVAGGSIF.